Sequencing of this T cell receptor (beta chain) was carried out in a study of Ad26.COV2.S vaccination and SARS-CoV-2 variants. Study-level information: Enrollment placed the donor in the COV1001 Ad26.COV2.S trial arm. Once, or twice with 56 days between doses, Ad26.COV2.S was given intramuscularly.

The CDR3 is 15 residues long. V was pared by 0 bases and J by 7 bases, with 10 bases between. In germline, CDR1 is LGHNA, CDR2 YNFKEQ. The treatment was: roughly 19 received Ad26.COV2.S at low or high dose, single or two shots; about 5 received placebo; per-sample allocation not given. Samples analyzed were those drawn on day 63 after the first vaccine or placebo injection. Generated by immunoSEQ multiplex PCR, the TCRdb table keeps only in-frame clones and is missing some. The sample shows hundreds of thousands of clones, over 75% of them seen only once. The source is a person aged 18 to 59 who received the Ad26.COV2.S COVID-19 vaccine or a placebo. The chain recombines TRBV4-2 with TRBJ1-6; D perhaps matches TRBD1 (5 bases). This sample comprised peripheral blood, obtained in a trial of Ad26.COV2.S vaccine versus placebo. CDR3 DNA: TGTGCCAGCAGCCAAGATCGGGGGTCCAATTCACCCCTCCACTTT. Encoded protein: CASSQDRGSNSPLHF.